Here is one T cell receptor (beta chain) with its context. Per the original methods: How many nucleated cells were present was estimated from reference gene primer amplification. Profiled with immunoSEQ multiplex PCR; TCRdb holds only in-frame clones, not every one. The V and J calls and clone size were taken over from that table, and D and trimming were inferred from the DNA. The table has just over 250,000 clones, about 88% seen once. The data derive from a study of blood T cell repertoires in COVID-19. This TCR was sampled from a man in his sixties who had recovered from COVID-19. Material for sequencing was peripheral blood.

As DNA, the CDR3 is TGTGCCACCAGTGAGGGCACAGGGGTGGCTTTCTTT. Its translation: CATSEGTGVAFF. The gene calls are TRBV24-1 and TRBJ1-1; 7 bases match TRBD1. The V and J ends lost 4 bases and 11 bases, in that order; junction bases with no gene match: 6. In germline, CDR1 is KGHDR, CDR2 SFDVKD. The CDR3 has 12 amino acids.